This record looks at one TCR beta chain sequence and its context. This entry is derived from a study of early T cells in non-severe SARS-CoV-2 infection. From germline, CDR1 is SQVTM and CDR2 ANQGSEA. V lost 3 bases to trimming and J lost 3 bases, with 18 bases between them. This CDR3 is 16 amino acids long. TCRdb redid the calling of the 5' RACE reads with MiXCR, one entry per CDR3 protein. Here the sample spans fewer than 50,000 distinct CDR3 sequences, less than 8.5% being singletons. The rearrangement links TRBV29-1 to TRBJ2-1, with TRBD2 as a possible D gene (5 bases). The TCR originated in an adult who was a healthcare worker with PCR-confirmed SARS-CoV-2 infection or an uninfected control (not recorded which). Sequencing used whole blood. CDR3 region: CSVDTSGTVLYNEQFF. The CDR3 bases are TGCAGCGTTGACACGAGCGGAACAGTCCTCTACAATGAGCAGTTCTTC.